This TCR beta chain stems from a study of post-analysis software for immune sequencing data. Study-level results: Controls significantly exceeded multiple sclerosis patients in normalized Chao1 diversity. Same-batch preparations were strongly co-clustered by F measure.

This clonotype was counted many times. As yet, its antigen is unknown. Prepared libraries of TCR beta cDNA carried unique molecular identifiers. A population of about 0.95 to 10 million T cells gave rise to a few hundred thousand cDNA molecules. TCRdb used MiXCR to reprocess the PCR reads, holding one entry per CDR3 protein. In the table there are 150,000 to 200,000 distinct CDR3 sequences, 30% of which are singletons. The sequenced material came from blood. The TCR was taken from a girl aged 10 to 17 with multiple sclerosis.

The DNA of the CDR3 is TGTGCCAGCAGCCCACCGGGTGACATCTATGGCTACACCTTC. Translation: CASSPPGDIYGYTF. The chain is built from TRBV5-6 and TRBJ1-2; D remains unclear. Germline V gene lookup returns CDR1 SGHDT and CDR2 YYEEEE. V was pared by 4 bases and J by 4 bases, with 14 bases between. There are 14 residues in the CDR3.